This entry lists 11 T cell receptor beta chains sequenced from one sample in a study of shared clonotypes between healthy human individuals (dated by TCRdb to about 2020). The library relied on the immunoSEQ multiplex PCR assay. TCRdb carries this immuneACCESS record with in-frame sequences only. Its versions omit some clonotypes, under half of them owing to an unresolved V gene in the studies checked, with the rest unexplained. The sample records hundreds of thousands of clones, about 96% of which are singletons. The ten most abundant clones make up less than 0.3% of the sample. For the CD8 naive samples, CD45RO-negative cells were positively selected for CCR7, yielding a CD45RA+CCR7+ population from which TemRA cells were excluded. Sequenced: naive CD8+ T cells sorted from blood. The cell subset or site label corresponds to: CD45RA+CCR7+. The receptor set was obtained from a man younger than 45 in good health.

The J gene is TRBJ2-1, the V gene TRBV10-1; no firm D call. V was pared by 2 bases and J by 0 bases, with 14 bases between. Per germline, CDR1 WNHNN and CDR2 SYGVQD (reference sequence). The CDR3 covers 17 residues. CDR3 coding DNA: TGCGCCAGCAGTGAGGAAGGGCTCTCTTTCTCCTACAATGAGCAGTTCTTC. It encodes CASSEEGLSFSYNEQFF.

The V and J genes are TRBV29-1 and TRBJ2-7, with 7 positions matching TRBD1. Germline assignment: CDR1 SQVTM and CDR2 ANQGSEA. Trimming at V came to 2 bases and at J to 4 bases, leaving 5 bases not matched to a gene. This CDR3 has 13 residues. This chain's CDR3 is CSVEIEGAYEQYF. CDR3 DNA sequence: TGCAGCGTTGAAATCGAGGGGGCTTACGAGCAGTACTTC.

CDR3 protein: CASSLPRDTITDTQYF. In nucleotides, the CDR3 is TGTGCCAGCAGCTTACCGCGGGACACAATCACAGATACGCAGTATTTT. V gene TRBV7-2 combines with J gene TRBJ2-3, with D perhaps assigned TRBD1 or TRBD2 (6 bases each). The CDR3 is 16 amino acids. Germline loops: CDR1 SGHTA, CDR2 FQGNSA. Trimming shortened V by 2 bases and J by 2 bases, and 14 bases separated the two germline ends.

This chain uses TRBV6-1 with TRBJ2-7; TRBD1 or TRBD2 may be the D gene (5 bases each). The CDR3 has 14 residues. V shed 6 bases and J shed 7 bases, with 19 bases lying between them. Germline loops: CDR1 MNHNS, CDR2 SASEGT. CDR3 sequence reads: CASSTSWGSGEQYF. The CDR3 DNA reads TGTGCCAGCAGCACTTCGTGGGGGTCGGGGGAGCAGTACTTC.

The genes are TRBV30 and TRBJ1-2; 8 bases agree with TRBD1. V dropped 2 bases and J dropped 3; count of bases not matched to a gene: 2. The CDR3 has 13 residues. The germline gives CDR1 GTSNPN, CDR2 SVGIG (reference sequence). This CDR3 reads CAWSQGADYGYTF. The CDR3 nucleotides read TGTGCCTGGAGTCAGGGGGCAGACTATGGCTACACCTTC.

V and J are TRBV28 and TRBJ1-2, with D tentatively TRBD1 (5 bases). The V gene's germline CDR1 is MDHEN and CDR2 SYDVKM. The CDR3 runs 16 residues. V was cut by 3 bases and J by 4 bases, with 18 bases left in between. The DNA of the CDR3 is TGTGCCAGCAGTTTTAGGCTCCACCGGGACGGCTATGGCTACACCTTC. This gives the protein CASSFRLHRDGYGYTF.

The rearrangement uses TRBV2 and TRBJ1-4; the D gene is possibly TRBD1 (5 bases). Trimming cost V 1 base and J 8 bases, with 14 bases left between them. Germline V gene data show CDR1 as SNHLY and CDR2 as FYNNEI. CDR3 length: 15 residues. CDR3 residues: CASSEGGTGWEKLFF. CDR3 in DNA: TGTGCCAGCAGTGAAGGAGGAACAGGATGGGAAAAACTGTTTTTT.

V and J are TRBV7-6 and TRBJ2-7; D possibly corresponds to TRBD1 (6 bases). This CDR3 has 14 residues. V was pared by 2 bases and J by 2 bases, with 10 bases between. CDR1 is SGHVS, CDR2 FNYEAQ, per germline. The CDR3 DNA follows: TGTGCCAGCAGCTTATCAGGGGTTCCCTACGAGCAGTACTTC. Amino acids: CASSLSGVPYEQYF.

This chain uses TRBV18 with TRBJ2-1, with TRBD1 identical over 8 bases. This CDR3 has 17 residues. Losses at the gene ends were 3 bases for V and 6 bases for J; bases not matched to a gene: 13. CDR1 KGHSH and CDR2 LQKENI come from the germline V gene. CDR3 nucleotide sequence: TGTGCCAGCTCACCTTCCTCTGCAGGGGGCGATCCCAATGAGCAGTTCTTC. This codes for CASSPSSAGGDPNEQFF. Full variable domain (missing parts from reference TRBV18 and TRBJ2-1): NAGVMQNPRHLVRRRGQEARLRCSPMKGHSHVYWYRQLPEEGLKFMVYLQKENIIDESGMPKERFSAEFPKEGPSILRIQQVVRGDSAAYFCASSPSSAGGDPNEQFFGPGTRLTVL.

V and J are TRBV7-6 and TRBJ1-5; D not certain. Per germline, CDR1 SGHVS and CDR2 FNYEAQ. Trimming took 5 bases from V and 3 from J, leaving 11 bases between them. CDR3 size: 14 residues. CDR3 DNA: TGTGCCAGCAGCCCAGAGCCGGACAATCAGCCCCAGCATTTT. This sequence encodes CASSPEPDNQPQHF.

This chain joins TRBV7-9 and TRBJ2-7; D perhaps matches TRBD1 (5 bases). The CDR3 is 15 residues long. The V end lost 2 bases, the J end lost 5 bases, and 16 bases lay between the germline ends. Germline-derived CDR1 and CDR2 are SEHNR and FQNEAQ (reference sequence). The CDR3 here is CASSLQGSLGDEQYF. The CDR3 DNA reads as TGTGCCAGCAGCTTACAGGGCTCCTTAGGGGACGAGCAGTACTTC.